Listed below are T cell receptor beta chains from one sample, sequenced in a study of beta chain features in type 1 diabetes. Sequenced by immunoSEQ multiplex PCR; TCRdb stores in-frame clones only, minus some. Of roughly 610,000 clones detected, roughly a sixth appear once; the ten largest clones hold around 0.095%. The sequenced sample was naive CD4+ T cells from blood. These receptors came from a man aged 18-30 years in good health. The CDR3 runs from the conserved cysteine through the conserved F or W. The D gene is left open where the match is weak. Only part of the rows carry a size: once, few, many, or a class if the clone is expanded.

J gene	clone size	V gene	D gene	CDR3 length	CDR3 DNA	CDR3 protein
TRBJ2-2	few	TRBV4-3	-	15	TGCGCCAGCAGCCAAGATCCCCTGGGGACCGGGGAGCTGTTTTTT	CASSQDPLGTGELFF
TRBJ1-2	few	TRBV21-1	-	14	TGTGCCAGCAGCAAAGGGAACAGGGTTGGAGGCTACACCTTC	CASSKGNRVGGYTF
TRBJ2-4	few	TRBV4-1	-	15	TGCGCCAGCAGCAACCCCCGTTCCGGCCAATACATTCAGTACTTC	CASSNPRSGQYIQYF
TRBJ1-1	few	TRBV28	-	13	TGTGCCAGCAGTTCCCCCAAGCGGACTGAAGCTTTCTTT	CASSSPKRTEAFF
TRBJ1-5	-	TRBV7-2	-	12	TGTGCCAGCAGTAACAGGGACCAGCCCCAGCATTTT	CASSNRDQPQHF
TRBJ1-1	few	TRBV21-1	-	11	TGTGCCAGCAGCAACAGGGAAGAAGCTTTCTTT	CASSNREEAFF
TRBJ2-5	-	TRBV7-2	TRBD1	14	TGTGCCAGCAGCCTCCGGACAGGGTCAGAGACCCAGTACTTC	CASSLRTGSETQYF
TRBJ2-7	few	TRBV27	-	15	TGTGCCAGCAGACCAAGACAGGCTAGCTCCTACGAGCAGTACTTC	CASRPRQASSYEQYF
TRBJ1-1	few	TRBV28	TRBD1	13	TGTGCCAGCAGCCCCCAACAGGGGAGGTATGCTTTCTTT	CASSPQQGRYAFF
TRBJ2-7	-	TRBV9	-	14	TGTGCCAGCAGCGTAGGCACGGTACCCTACGAGCAGTACTTC	CASSVGTVPYEQYF
TRBJ1-5	few	TRBV5-1	-	15	TGCGCCAGCAGCTTGGAACCAGTTAGCAATCAGCCCCAGCATTTT	CASSLEPVSNQPQHF
TRBJ2-3	-	TRBV25-1	-	16	TGTGCCAGCAGTGAATCATGGGGGACCGGCCCAGATACGCAGTATTTT	CASSESWGTGPDTQYF
TRBJ2-1	-	TRBV5-1	-	14	TGCGCCAGCAGCGGACTACGTCCCAACAATGAGCAGTTCTTC	CASSGLRPNNEQFF
TRBJ2-3	few	TRBV5-1	-	14	TGCGCCAGCAGAACCCGGGGCTTAACAGATACGCAGTATTTT	CASRTRGLTDTQYF
TRBJ2-6	-	TRBV6-4	-	16	TGTGCCAGCAGTGACCGGCGGAACTCTGGGGCCAACGTCCTGACTTTC	CASSDRRNSGANVLTF
TRBJ2-1	-	TRBV9	-	13	TGTGCCAGCAGCGTGGGCCCCATGGGTGGGCAGTTCTTC	CASSVGPMGGQFF
TRBJ2-1	-	TRBV7-8	-	15	TGTGCCAGCAACCCCGTGGGCCGCTCCTACAATGAGCAGTTCTTC	CASNPVGRSYNEQFF
TRBJ2-3	few	TRBV5-4	TRBD1	16	TGTGCCAGCAGCCAAAAAGGGGGCGGAAGCACAGATACGCAGTATTTT	CASSQKGGGSTDTQYF
TRBJ2-7	-	TRBV5-1	-	15	TGCGCCAGCAGCTTGGCAGGGACACGGGCGGACGAGCAGTACTTC	CASSLAGTRADEQYF
TRBJ2-1	few	TRBV4-1	TRBD2	17	TGCGCCAGCAGCCCACGGACTAGCGGGGGGGCCAGTAATGAGCAGTTCTTC	CASSPRTSGGASNEQFF
TRBJ2-4	-	TRBV6-1	TRBD1	17	TGTGCCAGCAGTGAAGCGCAGGGGGCACCAGCCAAAAACATTCAGTACTTC	CASSEAQGAPAKNIQYF
TRBJ1-2	few	TRBV7-2	-	16	TGTGCCAGCAGCTTAGGAGCTGGGGCCCTTGGCTATGGCTACACCTTC	CASSLGAGALGYGYTF
TRBJ1-3	few	TRBV28	-	13	TGTGCCAGCAGTCCCGGGGGGCTAAACACCATATATTTT	CASSPGGLNTIYF
TRBJ1-4	few	TRBV7-9	-	11	TGTGCCAGCAGCAGAGGAGAAAAACTGTTTTTT	CASSRGEKLFF
TRBJ2-1	-	TRBV19	TRBD1	12	TGTGCCAGCGCGGACAGGCCCGATTTGCAGTTCTTC	CASADRPDLQFF
TRBJ1-1	-	TRBV7-2	-	18	TGTGCCAGCAGCCCCCGGGGGGGCCGGTTCATGGGATACACTGAAGCTTTCTTT	CASSPRGGRFMGYTEAFF
TRBJ2-2	-	TRBV9	-	16	TGTGCCAGCAGCGTAGCTGGGCCAGGGAACACCGGGGAGCTGTTTTTT	CASSVAGPGNTGELFF
TRBJ2-1	many	TRBV7-9	TRBD2	17	TGTGCCAGCAGCTTAGGCTATACGGGAGGATTCTACAATGAGCAGTTCTTC	CASSLGYTGGFYNEQFF
TRBJ2-3	-	TRBV5-4	TRBD2	16	TGTGCCAGCAGCTGGGGACTAGCGGGAGGAACAGATACGCAGTATTTT	CASSWGLAGGTDTQYF
TRBJ2-3	-	TRBV7-2	-	15	TGTGCCAGCAGCTTAGAGGGACGCCGCACAGATACGCAGTATTTT	CASSLEGRRTDTQYF
TRBJ1-5	-	TRBV29-1	-	13	TGCAGCGTTGTAAGTGGGAGGGGGGAGCCCCAGCATTTT	CSVVSGRGEPQHF
TRBJ2-1	few	TRBV10-3	TRBD1	14	TGTGCCATCAGAGGGACAGGGGGCTACAATGAGCAGTTCTTC	CAIRGTGGYNEQFF
TRBJ2-2	-	TRBV11-2	-	14	TGTGCCAGCAGCTTAGCATCGGGTTCCGGGGAGCTGTTTTTT	CASSLASGSGELFF
TRBJ1-2	-	TRBV27	-	10	TGTGCCTCACAAGGCCGAGGCTACACCTTC	CASQGRGYTF
TRBJ1-1	few	TRBV7-9	-	13	TGTGCCAGCAGCTTGAGCGAGAACACTGAAGCTTTCTTT	CASSLSENTEAFF
TRBJ1-3	few	TRBV15	-	15	TGTGCCACCAGCAGAGTCCGGATGTCTGGAAACACCATATATTTT	CATSRVRMSGNTIYF
TRBJ1-5	-	TRBV4-3	-	16	TGCGCCAGCAGCCAAGAAGCGGGGGAGGGCAATCAGCCCCAGCATTTT	CASSQEAGEGNQPQHF
TRBJ2-7	-	TRBV5-6	-	13	TGTGCCAGCAGCGTGGGACGGGCCTACGAGCAGTACTTC	CASSVGRAYEQYF
TRBJ2-5	-	TRBV28	-	11	TGTGCCAGCCGGACCCGGGGGTCTGGGGACTTC	CASRTRGSGDF
TRBJ2-1	few	TRBV18	-	13	TGTGCCAGCTCACCAACGACCCTTAGTGAGCAGTTCTTC	CASSPTTLSEQFF
TRBJ1-2	few	TRBV28	-	14	TGTGCCAGCAGTCCCGACAGGAACAACTATGGCTACACCTTC	CASSPDRNNYGYTF
TRBJ1-2	-	TRBV5-5	TRBD1	13	TGTGCCAGCCGTAGGACAGGGGGAAATGGCTACACCTTC	CASRRTGGNGYTF
TRBJ2-7	-	TRBV20-1	-	11	TGCAGTCCGGGCCTAGAGGACGAGCAGTACTTC	CSPGLEDEQYF
TRBJ2-1	-	TRBV19	TRBD1	15	TGTGCCAGTAAAGACGGACAGGCCTCCTACAATGAGCAGTTCTTC	CASKDGQASYNEQFF
TRBJ2-4	many	TRBV11-2	-	15	TGTGCCAGCAGCTTAGGACAGTTAGCCAAAAACATTCAGTACTTC	CASSLGQLAKNIQYF
TRBJ1-6	-	TRBV28	-	12	TGTGCCAGCAGCCGGTCCTCGTCACCCCTCCACTTT	CASSRSSSPLHF